The entry below gives a single TCR beta chain sequence along with its context. Its antigen is unidentified. The record originates from a study of T cell responses to AZD1222 COVID-19 vaccine. About the research overall: Second-dose intervals near 4 or 12 weeks were combined. Whole-study findings and limits: Within unmutated variant regions lay the reported targets of nearly half of spike-specific TCRs. At baseline, just five to seven AZD1222 recipients tested seropositive.

This CDR3 contains 16 residues. Germline V lookup: CDR1 SGHRS, CDR2 YFSETQ. V was pared by 4 bases and J by 0 bases, with 4 bases of the junction left unmatched. Method: immunoSEQ multiplex PCR; TCRdb's copy keeps in-frame clones and lacks some. The sample lists about 110,000 clones, roughly 86% seen once, with 3.3% in the top ten. The clonotype was recovered from an adult in good health. This material consisted of peripheral blood, taken on day 0 of AZD1222 vaccination. The chain employs TRBV5-1 and TRBJ2-3; TRBD2 matches 11 bases. This CDR3 is CASSPGLAASTDTQYF. The CDR3 DNA follows: TGCGCCAGCAGCCCGGGACTAGCGGCAAGCACAGATACGCAGTATTTT.